Presented here are 15 T cell receptor beta chains from one specimen sequenced in a study of T cell responses to AZD1222 COVID-19 vaccine. The table came from immunoSEQ multiplex PCR; TCRdb's copy has only in-frame clones and leaves some out. The sample includes 200,000 or so clones, around 93% of them seen just once. Material: peripheral blood, obtained on day 0 of MenACWY control vaccination. The receptor set was obtained from an adult in good health.

The chain couples TRBV11-2 to TRBJ1-1; 7 bases map to TRBD1. V lost 1 base, J lost 10 bases, and 6 bases stayed unmatched. The CDR3 covers 13 residues. In germline, CDR1 is SGHAT, CDR2 FQNNGV. CDR3 DNA: TGTGCCAGCAGCTTAGGAGGGGGCGGGAGAGCTTTCTTT. It specifies CASSLGGGGRAFF. Based on the CDR3 plus reference TRBV11-2 and TRBJ1-1, the full variable domain is EAGVAQSPRYKIIEKRQSVAFWCNPISGHATLYWYQQILGQGPKLLIQFQNNGVVDDSQLPKDRFSAERLKGVDSTLKIQPAKLEDSAVYLCASSLGGGGRAFFGQGTRLTVV.

DNA of the CDR3: TGTGCCAGCAGCTCTAGGGACGGACAGGGAGATGGCTACACCTTC. Protein: CASSSRDGQGDGYTF. This chain links TRBV7-9 with TRBJ1-2; 8 nucleotides match TRBD1. Unmatched junction bases numbered 10, after V lost 4 bases and J lost 6 bases. From germline, CDR1 is SEHNR and CDR2 FQNEAQ (reference sequence). The CDR3 runs to 15 residues.

The chain couples TRBV3-1 (or the pseudogene TRBV3-2) to TRBJ2-1; D not resolved. This CDR3 has 15 residues. Between the trimmed V and J ends, which lost 0 bases and 2 bases, there was a span of 8 bases. Germline V lookup: CDR1 LGHDT, CDR2 YNNKEL (reference sequence). The CDR3 nucleotides are TGTGCCAGCAGCCAAGATCGTGGGACCTACAATGAGCAGTTCTTC. Translation gives CASSQDRGTYNEQFF.

The rearrangement joins TRBV5-5 to TRBJ1-4, with TRBD1 as a possible D gene (6 bases). In germline, CDR1 is SGHKS, CDR2 YYEKEE (reference sequence). This CDR3 contains 15 residues. V gave up 4 bases and J gave up 3 bases, with 13 bases separating them. The CDR3 DNA sequence: TGTGCCAGCAGCGGACATTGGGGGCCTAATGAAAAACTGTTTTTT. Protein product: CASSGHWGPNEKLFF.

The CDR3 is CASSYIPGGGHNEQFF. The CDR3 DNA reads as TGTGCCAGCAGTTACATCCCAGGCGGTGGACACAATGAGCAGTTCTTC. The rearrangement uses TRBV6-5 and TRBJ2-1; D is ambiguous. Germline V gives CDR1 MNHEY, CDR2 SVGAGI. The CDR3 is 16 residues long. V gave up 2 bases and J gave up 5 bases, with 16 bases separating them.

The J gene is TRBJ1-1, the V gene TRBV9; D is possibly TRBD1 (5 bases). From germline, CDR1 is SGDLS and CDR2 YYNGEE. V was shortened by 0 bases and J by 3 bases, with 12 bases between the two germline ends. This CDR3 comprises 15 residues. The CDR3 nucleotides are TGTGCCAGCAGCGTAGTTAGGGGTGGGGACACTGAAGCTTTCTTT. This translates into CASSVVRGGDTEAFF.

The rearrangement joins TRBV27 to TRBJ1-5, with D possibly being TRBD1 (5 bases). The CDR3 is made up of 14 amino acids. V was clipped by 5 bases and J by 4 bases, with 12 bases between them. CDR1 and CDR2 from the germline V gene are MNHEY and SMNVEV (reference sequence). The CDR3 DNA sequence: TGTGCCAGCAGTCTTCGGGGGAATAATCAGCCCCAGCATTTT. As protein: CASSLRGNNQPQHF.

The chain employs TRBV28 and TRBJ1-1; unclear D gene. The CDR3 spans 13 residues. Germline V CDR1 and CDR2: MDHEN, SYDVKM. V was trimmed by 4 bases and J by 8 bases, leaving 14 bases between them. The chain's CDR3 is CASSSYLGREAFF. The CDR3 DNA reads as TGTGCCAGCAGTTCGTACCTGGGCAGGGAAGCTTTCTTT.

The rearrangement links TRBV3-1 (or the pseudogene TRBV3-2) to TRBJ2-3; D remains ambiguous. V lost 4 bases to trimming and J lost 0 bases, with 5 bases between them. The CDR3 spans 13 residues. CDR1 is LGHDT, CDR2 YNNKEL, per germline (reference sequence). The CDR3 reads CASSPSSTDTQYF. The DNA for the CDR3 is TGTGCCAGCAGCCCATCTAGCACAGATACGCAGTATTTT.

This chain uses TRBV5-5 with TRBJ1-2; TRBD1 matches 7 bases. CDR1 and CDR2 (germline): SGHKS, YYEKEE (reference sequence). The V gene end was trimmed by 4 bases and the J gene end by 0 bases; junction bases not matched to a gene: 3. CDR3 length equals 14 residues. CDR3 in amino acids: CASSVQGANYGYTF. The DNA of the CDR3 is TGTGCCAGCAGCGTGCAGGGGGCTAACTATGGCTACACCTTC.

This sequence joins TRBV19 and TRBJ2-4; 7 nucleotides line up with TRBD1. The V and J ends lost 3 bases and 7 bases, in that order; junction bases with no gene match: 6. Germline assignment: CDR1 LNHDA and CDR2 SQIVND (reference sequence). CDR3 size: 14 residues. The CDR3 is CASSILDRVNIQYF. CDR3 DNA: TGTGCCAGTAGTATCCTAGACAGGGTGAACATTCAGTACTTC.

This clone has just one count. The CDR3 is CASSFTGAGTEAFF. The CDR3 coding sequence is TGTGCCAGCAGTTTCACAGGGGCCGGCACTGAAGCTTTCTTT. The chain joins TRBV27 to TRBJ1-1; 7 bases line up with TRBD1. Trimming at V came to 3 bases and at J to 4 bases, leaving 5 bases not matched to a gene. The CDR3 is 14 residues long. In germline, CDR1 is MNHEY, CDR2 SMNVEV (reference sequence).

The rearrangement links TRBV5-6 to TRBJ1-6; TRBD1 aligns across 7 bases. The CDR3 consists of 13 residues. Trimming at V came to 7 bases and at J to 7 bases, leaving 5 bases not matched to a gene. Germline V lookup: CDR1 SGHDT, CDR2 YYEEEE. Here the CDR3 DNA reads TGTGCCAGCTCGGGACAGATAAATTCACCCCTCCACTTT. It yields the protein CASSGQINSPLHF.

This chain links TRBV5-1 with TRBJ2-3; D is undetermined. The CDR3 consists of 12 residues. Trimming cost V 1 base and J 5 bases, with 5 bases left between them. Germline CDR1 is SGHRS and CDR2 is YFSETQ. The CDR3 region has the DNA TGCGCCAGCAGCTTGTACGGAGATACGCAGTATTTT. This encodes CASSLYGDTQYF.

The CDR3 nucleotides are TGTGCCAGCAGCGACAGGTTATCAATCCAGCCCCAGCATTTT. The encoded protein is CASSDRLSIQPQHF. The V call is TRBV2, the J call TRBJ1-5; a possible D gene is TRBD1 (6 bases). V lost 6 bases to trimming and J lost 7 bases, with 16 bases between them. CDR1 and CDR2 (germline): SNHLY, FYNNEI. The CDR3 covers 14 residues. The complete variable domain, with remaining parts taken from reference TRBV2 and TRBJ1-5, reads EPEVTQTPSHQVTQMGQEVILRCVPISNHLYFYWYRQILGQKVEFLVSFYNNEISEKSEIFDDQFSVERPDGSNFTLKIRSTKLEDSAMYFCASSDRLSIQPQHFGDGTRLSIL.